This T cell receptor beta chain was profiled in a study of control samples from healthy donors and cancer patients. Germline CDR1 is MNHEY and CDR2 is SVGAGI. This CDR3 region has 14 residues. Trimming cost V 8 bases and J 2 bases, with 15 bases left between them. Here immunoSEQ multiplex PCR was the method, and the copy in TCRdb shows in-frame clones only, minus some. Among approximately 170,000 clones listed, 90% to 95% were seen once. Sequenced material: blood. The chain links TRBV6-5 to TRBJ1-1; D might be TRBD1 (5 bases). The TCR originated in a woman between 55 and 75 years old in good health. CDR3 DNA: TGTGCCAGCCAATTTCAGGGCAGCAACACTGAAGCTTTCTTT. Translated, it gives CASQFQGSNTEAFF.